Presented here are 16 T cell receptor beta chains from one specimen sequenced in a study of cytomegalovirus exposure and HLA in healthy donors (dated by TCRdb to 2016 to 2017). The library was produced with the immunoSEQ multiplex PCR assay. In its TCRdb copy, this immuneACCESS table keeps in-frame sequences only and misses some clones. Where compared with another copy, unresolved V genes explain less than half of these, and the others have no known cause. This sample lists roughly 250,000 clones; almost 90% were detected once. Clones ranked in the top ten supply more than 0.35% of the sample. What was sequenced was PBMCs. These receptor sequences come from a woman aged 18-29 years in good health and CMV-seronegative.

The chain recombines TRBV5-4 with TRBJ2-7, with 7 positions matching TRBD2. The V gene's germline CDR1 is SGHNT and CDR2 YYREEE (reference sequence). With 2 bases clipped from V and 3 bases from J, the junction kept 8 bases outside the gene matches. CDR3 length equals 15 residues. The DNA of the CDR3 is TGTGCCAGCAGCTTTGTGGGAGGGGAATACTACGAGCAGTACGTC. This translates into CASSFVGGEYYEQYV.

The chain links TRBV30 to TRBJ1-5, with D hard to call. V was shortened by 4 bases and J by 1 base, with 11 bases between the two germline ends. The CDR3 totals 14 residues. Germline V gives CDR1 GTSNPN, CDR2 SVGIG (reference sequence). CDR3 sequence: CAWTSPQSNQPQHF. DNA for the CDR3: TGTGCCTGGACCAGTCCCCAGAGCAATCAGCCCCAGCATTTT.

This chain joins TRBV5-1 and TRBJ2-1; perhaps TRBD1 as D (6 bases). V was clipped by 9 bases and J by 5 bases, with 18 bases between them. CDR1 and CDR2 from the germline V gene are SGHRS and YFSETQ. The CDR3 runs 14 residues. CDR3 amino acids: CANLSGTPNNEQFF. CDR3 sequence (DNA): TGCGCCAACCTCTCAGGGACACCTAACAATGAGCAGTTCTTC.

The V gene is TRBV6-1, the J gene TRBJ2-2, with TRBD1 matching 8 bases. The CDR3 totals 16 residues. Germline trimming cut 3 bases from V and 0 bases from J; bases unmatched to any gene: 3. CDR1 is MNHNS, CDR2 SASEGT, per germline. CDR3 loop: CASSDSGGANTGELFF. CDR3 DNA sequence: TGTGCCAGCAGTGATTCAGGGGGCGCGAACACCGGGGAGCTGTTTTTT.

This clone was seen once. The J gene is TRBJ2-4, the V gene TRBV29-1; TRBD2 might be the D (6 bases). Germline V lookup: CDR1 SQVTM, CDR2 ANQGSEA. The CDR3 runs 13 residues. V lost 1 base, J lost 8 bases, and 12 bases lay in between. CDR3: CSVEVGGTDIQYF. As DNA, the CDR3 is TGCAGCGTTGAAGTTGGAGGGACGGACATTCAGTACTTC.

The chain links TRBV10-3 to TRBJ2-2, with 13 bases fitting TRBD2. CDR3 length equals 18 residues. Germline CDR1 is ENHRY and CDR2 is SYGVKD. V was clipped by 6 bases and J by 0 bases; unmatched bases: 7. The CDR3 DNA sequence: TGTGCCATCAGCATCTGGACTAGCGGGGGCCCGAACACCGGGGAGCTGTTTTTT. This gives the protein CAISIWTSGGPNTGELFF.

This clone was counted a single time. The CDR3 DNA follows: TGTGCCAGCAGCTTGGAGCCTGGGAGCTCCTACAATGAGCAGTTCTTC. As protein: CASSLEPGSSYNEQFF. V is TRBV5-6 and J is TRBJ2-1; the D gene is possibly TRBD2 (5 bases). Germline lookup yields CDR1 SGHDT and CDR2 YYEEEE. This CDR3 comprises 16 residues. V was pared by 0 bases and J by 0 bases, with 10 bases between.

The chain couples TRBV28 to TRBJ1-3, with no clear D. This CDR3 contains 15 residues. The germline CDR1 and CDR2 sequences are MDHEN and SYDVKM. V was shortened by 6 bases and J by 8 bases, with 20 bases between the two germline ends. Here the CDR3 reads CASSRIGSGVDTIYF. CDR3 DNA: TGTGCCAGCAGCCGTATCGGGTCTGGTGTTGACACCATATATTTT.

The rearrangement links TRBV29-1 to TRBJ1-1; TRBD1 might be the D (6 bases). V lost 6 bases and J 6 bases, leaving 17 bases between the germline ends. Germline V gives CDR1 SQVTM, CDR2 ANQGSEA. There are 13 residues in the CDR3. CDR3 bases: TGCAGCGTGCTCAGGGGTAGGTCGGCTGAAGCTTTCTTT. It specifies CSVLRGRSAEAFF.

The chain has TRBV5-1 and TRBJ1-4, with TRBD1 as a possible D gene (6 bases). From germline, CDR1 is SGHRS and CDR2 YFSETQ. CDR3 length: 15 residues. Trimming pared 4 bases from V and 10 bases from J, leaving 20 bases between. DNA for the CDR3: TGCGCCAGCAGCGGAACCTCAGGGGTGATTGGAAAACTGTTTTTT. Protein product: CASSGTSGVIGKLFF. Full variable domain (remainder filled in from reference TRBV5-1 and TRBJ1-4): KAGVTQTPRYLIKTRGQQVTLSCSPISGHRSVSWYQQTPGQGLQFLFEYFSETQRNKGNFPGRFSGRQFSNSRSEMNVSTLELGDSALYLCASSGTSGVIGKLFFGSGTQLSVL.

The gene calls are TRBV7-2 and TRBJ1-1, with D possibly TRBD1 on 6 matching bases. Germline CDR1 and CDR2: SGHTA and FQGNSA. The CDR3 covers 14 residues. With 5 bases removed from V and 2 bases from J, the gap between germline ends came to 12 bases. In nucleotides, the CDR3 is TGTGCCAGCAGCATAACAGGGCTTAACACTGAAGCTTTCTTT. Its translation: CASSITGLNTEAFF.

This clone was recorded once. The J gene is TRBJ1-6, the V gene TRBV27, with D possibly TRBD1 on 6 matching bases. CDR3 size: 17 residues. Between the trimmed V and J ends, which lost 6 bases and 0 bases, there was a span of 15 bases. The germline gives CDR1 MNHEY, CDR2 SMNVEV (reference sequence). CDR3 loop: CASSPIGQFSYNSPLHF. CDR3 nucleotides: TGTGCCAGCAGCCCTATCGGACAGTTCTCCTATAATTCACCCCTCCACTTT.

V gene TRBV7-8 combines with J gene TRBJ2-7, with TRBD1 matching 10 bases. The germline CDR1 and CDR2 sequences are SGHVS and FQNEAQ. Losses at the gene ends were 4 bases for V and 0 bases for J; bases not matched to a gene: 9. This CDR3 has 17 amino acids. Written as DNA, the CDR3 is TGTGCCAGCAGCTCAAGGAGGACAGGGGGGAGCTCCTACGAGCAGTACTTC. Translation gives CASSSRRTGGSSYEQYF.

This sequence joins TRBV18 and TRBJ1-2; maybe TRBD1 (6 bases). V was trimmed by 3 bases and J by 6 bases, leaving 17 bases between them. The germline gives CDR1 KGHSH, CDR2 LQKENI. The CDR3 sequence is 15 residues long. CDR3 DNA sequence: TGTGCCAGCTCACCCTACAGGGACGGAGAGAATGGCTACACCTTC. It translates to CASSPYRDGENGYTF.

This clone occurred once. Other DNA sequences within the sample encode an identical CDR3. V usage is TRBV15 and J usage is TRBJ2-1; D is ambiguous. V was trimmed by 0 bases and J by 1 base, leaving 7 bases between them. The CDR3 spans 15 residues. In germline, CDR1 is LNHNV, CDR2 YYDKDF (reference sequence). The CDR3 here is CATSRDRGSYNEQFF. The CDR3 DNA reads TGTGCCACCAGCAGAGACCGAGGTTCCTACAATGAGCAGTTCTTC.

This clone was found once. The CDR3 DNA reads as TGTGCCAGCAGCGTGGGGGGGTCACCTAGGACTGAAGCTTTCTTT. This codes for CASSVGGSPRTEAFF. This chain uses TRBV9 with TRBJ1-1, with a tentative D call TRBD1 (5 bases). Trimming cost V 2 bases and J 5 bases, with 16 bases left between them. The CDR3 sequence is 15 residues long. Germline loops: CDR1 SGDLS, CDR2 YYNGEE.